A selection of T cell receptor beta chains follows, all from one sample in a study of cytomegalovirus exposure and HLA in healthy donors. Sequencing used immunoSEQ multiplex PCR; TCRdb keeps in-frame clones, though not all of them. This sample carries 180,000 or so clones, around 80% of them seen once, and the ten largest clones take around 1.5%. Sequencing was performed on PBMCs. These receptors were collected from a man aged 18 to 29 in good health and CMV-seronegative. Both conserved end residues are part of each CDR3. D genes are given only for firm matches. Only some rows state a clone size, as once, few, many or a class for expanded clones.

len	abundance	j_gene	v_gene	d_gene	CDR3aa	CDR3nt
14	NA	TRBJ1-4	TRBV5-1	TRBD1	CASHTGVLNEKLFF	TGCGCCAGCCATACAGGGGTCCTTAATGAAAAACTGTTTTTT
15	NA	TRBJ2-3	TRBV6-1	NA	CASSGRQILADTQYF	TGTGCCAGCAGTGGTCGACAGATACTGGCAGATACGCAGTATTTT
15	NA	TRBJ2-3	TRBV5-4	TRBD2	CASSLLAGGTDTQYF	TGTGCCAGCAGCTTGTTAGCGGGAGGAACAGATACGCAGTATTTT
15	NA	TRBJ2-7	TRBV11-2	TRBD1	CASSLEDRGSYEQYF	TGTGCCAGCAGCTTAGAAGACAGGGGGTCCTACGAGCAGTACTTC
14	NA	TRBJ1-4	TRBV27	TRBD1	CASRGQGGNEKLFF	TGTGCCAGCAGGGGACAGGGGGGGAATGAAAAACTGTTTTTT
14	NA	TRBJ2-1	TRBV11-3	TRBD1	CASSSRQGASEQFF	TGTGCCAGCAGCTCACGACAGGGGGCGAGTGAGCAGTTCTTC
13	NA	TRBJ1-5	TRBV23-1	NA	CASSLSVSQPQHF	TGCGCCAGCAGTCTCAGCGTTTCCCAGCCCCAGCATTTT
12	NA	TRBJ2-2	TRBV18	NA	CASSPRQGELFF	TGTGCCAGCTCACCGCGGCAGGGGGAGCTGTTTTTT
11	NA	TRBJ1-2	TRBV30	NA	CAWSLSYGYTF	TGTGCCTGGAGCCTCTCCTATGGCTACACCTTC
16	NA	TRBJ2-3	TRBV2	TRBD2	CASRTPGLADTDTQYF	TGTGCCAGCAGAACTCCCGGACTAGCGGACACAGATACGCAGTATTTT
16	NA	TRBJ2-7	TRBV14	NA	CASSQGGEIPSYAQYF	TGTGCCAGCAGCCAAGGAGGCGAAATACCTTCCTACGCGCAGTACTTC
13	few	TRBJ2-7	TRBV6-6	NA	CASSYSRLYEQYF	TGTGCCAGCAGTTACTCGAGGCTTTACGAGCAGTACTTC
15	few	TRBJ1-1	TRBV7-9	NA	CASSSGLGGWAEAFF	TGTGCCAGCAGCTCCGGGTTAGGAGGTTGGGCTGAAGCTTTCTTT
16	once	TRBJ2-5	TRBV9	TRBD2	CASSSGLAEYQETQYF	TGTGCCAGCAGCTCGGGACTAGCGGAGTACCAAGAGACCCAGTACTTC
15	NA	TRBJ2-1	TRBV30	TRBD2	CAWSVRASGGNEQFF	TGTGCCTGGAGTGTACGGGCTAGCGGGGGCAATGAGCAGTTCTTC
17	NA	TRBJ1-1	TRBV7-6	TRBD1	CASSSRPLRQGHTEAFF	TGTGCCAGCAGCTCCAGACCTCTTCGACAGGGGCACACTGAAGCTTTCTTT
16	NA	TRBJ2-2	TRBV7-2	NA	CASSLVGGGQTGELFF	TGTGCCAGCAGCTTAGTGGGCGGGGGCCAAACCGGGGAGCTGTTTTTT
15	NA	TRBJ1-5	TRBV9	TRBD1	CASSPQGQGNQPQHF	TGTGCCAGCAGCCCACAGGGACAGGGGAATCAGCCCCAGCATTTT
17	NA	TRBJ2-3	TRBV5-1	TRBD2	CASSLGLAGGGVDTQYF	TGCGCCAGCAGCTTGGGACTAGCGGGGGGAGGTGTAGATACGCAGTATTTT
15	NA	TRBJ2-3	TRBV19	TRBD2	CASSNKAGATDTQYF	TGTGCCAGTAGTAACAAAGCGGGAGCCACAGATACGCAGTATTTT
17	few	TRBJ2-1	TRBV9	TRBD2	CASSVALPGLAYNEQFF	TGTGCCAGCAGCGTAGCTCTCCCGGGACTAGCCTACAATGAGCAGTTCTTC
12	NA	TRBJ1-2	TRBV1	NA	CTSSLEWDGYTF	TGCACCAGCAGCCTGGAGTGGGATGGCTACACCTTC
15	NA	TRBJ2-5	TRBV5-1	NA	CASSLDRGGGGTQYF	TGCGCCAGCAGCTTGGATCGAGGGGGGGGCGGGACCCAGTACTTC
13	NA	TRBJ2-1	TRBV27	NA	CASSPPTGDEQFF	TGTGCCAGCAGTCCCCCGACCGGGGATGAGCAGTTCTTC
16	NA	TRBJ2-1	TRBV7-7	TRBD2	CASSLPLVGLRTEQFF	TGTGCTAGCAGCTTACCCCTTGTGGGACTAAGGACTGAGCAGTTCTTC
12	NA	TRBJ1-2	TRBV30	TRBD1	CAQTPGTALKTF	TGTGCTCAAACGCCTGGGACAGCCCTTAAAACCTTC
16	NA	TRBJ2-2	TRBV27	NA	CASRILQRANTGELFF	TGTGCCAGCAGGATATTGCAGCGAGCGAACACCGGGGAGCTGTTTTTT